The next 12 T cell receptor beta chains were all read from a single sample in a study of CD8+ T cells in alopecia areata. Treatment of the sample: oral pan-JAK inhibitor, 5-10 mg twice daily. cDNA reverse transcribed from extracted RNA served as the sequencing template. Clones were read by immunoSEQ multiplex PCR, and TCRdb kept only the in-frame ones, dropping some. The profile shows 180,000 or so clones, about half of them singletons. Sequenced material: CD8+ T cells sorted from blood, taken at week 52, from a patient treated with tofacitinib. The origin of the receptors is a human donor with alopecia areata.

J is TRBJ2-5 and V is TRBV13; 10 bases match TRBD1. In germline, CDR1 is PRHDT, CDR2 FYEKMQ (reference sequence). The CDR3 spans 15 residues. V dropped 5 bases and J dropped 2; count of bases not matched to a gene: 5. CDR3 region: CASSHRDRGQETQYF. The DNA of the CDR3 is TGTGCCAGCAGCCATCGGGACAGGGGACAAGAGACCCAGTACTTC. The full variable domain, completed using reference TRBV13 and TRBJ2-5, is AAGVIQSPRHLIKEKRETATLKCYPIPRHDTVYWYQQGPGQDPQFLISFYEKMQSDKGSIPDRFSAQQFSDYHSELNMSSLELGDSALYFCASSHRDRGQETQYFGPGTRLLVL.

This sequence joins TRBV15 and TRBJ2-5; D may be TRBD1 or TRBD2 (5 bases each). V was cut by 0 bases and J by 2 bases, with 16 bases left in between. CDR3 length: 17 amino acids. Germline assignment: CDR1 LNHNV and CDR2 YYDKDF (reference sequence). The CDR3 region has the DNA TGTGCCACCAGCAGAGACCCTCCGGGGCCTGGGCAAGAGACCCAGTACTTC. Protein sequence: CATSRDPPGPGQETQYF.

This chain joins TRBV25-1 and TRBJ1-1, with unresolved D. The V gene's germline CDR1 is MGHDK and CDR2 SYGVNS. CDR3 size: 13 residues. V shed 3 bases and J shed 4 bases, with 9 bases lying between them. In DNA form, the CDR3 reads TGTGCCAGCAGTGATCGGGAAGGCACTGAAGCTTTCTTT. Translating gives CASSDREGTEAFF. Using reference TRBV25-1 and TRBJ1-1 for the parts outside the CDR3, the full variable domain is EADIYQTPRYLVIGTGKKITLECSQTMGHDKMYWYQQDPGMELHLIHYSYGVNSTEKGDLSSESTVSRIRTEHFPLTLESARPSHTSQYLCASSDREGTEAFFGQGTRLTVV.

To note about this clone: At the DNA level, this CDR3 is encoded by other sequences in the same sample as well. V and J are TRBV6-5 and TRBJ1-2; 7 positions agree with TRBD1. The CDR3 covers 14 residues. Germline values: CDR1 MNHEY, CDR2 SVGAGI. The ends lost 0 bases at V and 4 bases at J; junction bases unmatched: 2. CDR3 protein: CASSYSEGAYGYTF. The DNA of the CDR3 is TGTGCCAGCAGTTACTCCGAGGGGGCCTATGGCTACACCTTC.

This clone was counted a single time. CDR3 nucleotide sequence: TGTGCCAGCGAACGGGACAGCTGGAACACTGAAGCTTTCTTT. Translating gives CASERDSWNTEAFF. The chain recombines TRBV25-1 with TRBJ1-1; 7 nucleotides agree with TRBD1. CDR1 and CDR2 (germline): MGHDK, SYGVNS. CDR3 length: 14 amino acids. J was trimmed by 1 base and V by 8 bases; bases with no gene match: 7. Full variable domain (outside the CDR3, taken from reference TRBV25-1 and TRBJ1-1): EADIYQTPRYLVIGTGKKITLECSQTMGHDKMYWYQQDPGMELHLIHYSYGVNSTEKGDLSSESTVSRIRTEHFPLTLESARPSHTSQYLCASERDSWNTEAFFGQGTRLTVV.

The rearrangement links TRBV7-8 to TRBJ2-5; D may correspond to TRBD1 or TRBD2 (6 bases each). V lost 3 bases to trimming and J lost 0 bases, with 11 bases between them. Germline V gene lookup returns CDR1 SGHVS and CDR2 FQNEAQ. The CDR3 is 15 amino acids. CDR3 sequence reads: CASSFLRGDQETQYF. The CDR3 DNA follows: TGTGCCAGCAGCTTCCTTAGGGGGGACCAAGAGACCCAGTACTTC.

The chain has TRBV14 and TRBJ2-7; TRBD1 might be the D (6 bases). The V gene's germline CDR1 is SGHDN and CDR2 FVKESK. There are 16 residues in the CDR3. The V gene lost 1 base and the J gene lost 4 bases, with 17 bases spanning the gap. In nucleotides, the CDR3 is TGTGCCAGCAGCCAAGTGGGGGCAAGGACCCCATACGAGCAGTACTTC. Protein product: CASSQVGARTPYEQYF.

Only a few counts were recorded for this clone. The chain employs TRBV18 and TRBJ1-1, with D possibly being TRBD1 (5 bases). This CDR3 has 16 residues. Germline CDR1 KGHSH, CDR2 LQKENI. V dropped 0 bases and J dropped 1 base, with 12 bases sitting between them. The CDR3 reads CASSPPPGTTNTEAFF. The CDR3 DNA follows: TGTGCCAGCTCACCACCTCCAGGGACTACGAACACTGAAGCTTTCTTT.

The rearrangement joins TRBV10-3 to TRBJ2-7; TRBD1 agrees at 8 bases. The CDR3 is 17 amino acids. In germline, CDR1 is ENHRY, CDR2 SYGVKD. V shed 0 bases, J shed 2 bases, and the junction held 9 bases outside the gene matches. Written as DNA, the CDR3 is TGTGCCATCAGTGAGTCACCCCCGGACAGGGTGGCCTACGAGCAGTACTTC. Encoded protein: CAISESPPDRVAYEQYF.

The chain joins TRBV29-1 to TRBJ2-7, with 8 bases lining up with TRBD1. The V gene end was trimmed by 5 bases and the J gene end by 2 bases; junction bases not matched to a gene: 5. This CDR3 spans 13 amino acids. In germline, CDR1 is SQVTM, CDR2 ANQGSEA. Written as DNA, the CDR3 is TGCAGCGTTTCCGGACAGGGAACCTACGAGCAGTACTTC. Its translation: CSVSGQGTYEQYF.

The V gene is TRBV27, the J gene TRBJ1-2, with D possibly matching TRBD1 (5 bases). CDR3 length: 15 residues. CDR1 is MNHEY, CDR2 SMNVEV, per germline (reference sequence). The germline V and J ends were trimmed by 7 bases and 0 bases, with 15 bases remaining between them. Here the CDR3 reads CASTYIGGANYGYTF. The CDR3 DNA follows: TGTGCCAGCACCTATATCGGGGGGGCTAACTATGGCTACACCTTC.

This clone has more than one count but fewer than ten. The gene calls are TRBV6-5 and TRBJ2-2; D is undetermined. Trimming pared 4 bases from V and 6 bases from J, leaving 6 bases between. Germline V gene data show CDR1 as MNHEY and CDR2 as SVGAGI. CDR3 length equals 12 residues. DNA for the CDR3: TGTGCCAGCAGTTGGGGATCCGGGGAGCTGTTTTTT. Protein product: CASSWGSGELFF.